This T cell receptor (beta chain) was sequenced for a study of blood T cells in healthy people across ages. The CDR3 runs 14 residues. Trimming took 1 base from V and 2 from J, leaving 11 bases between them. Germline-derived CDR1 and CDR2 are DFQATT and SNEGSKA (reference sequence). Details on this clonotype: Its matching antigen is unknown.

Next came a second PCR, run for roughly 7 to 12 cycles, which used a sample-barcoded 5' primer along with a J-beta primer mix. MiXCR was run by TCRdb on the 5' RACE reads, yielding one entry per CDR3 protein. The top ten clones hold 30% to 40% of a sample with hundreds of thousands of distinct CDR3 sequences, approximately 59% of them seen once. Study-level points and caveats: Measured against age, TCR beta diversity per million T cells decreased in a roughly linear manner.

Sequenced: blood. V usage is TRBV20-1 and J usage is TRBJ2-5, with D unclear. The source of this sequence is a man in his 60s in good health. The CDR3 protein is CSARAPAQQETQYF. The CDR3 DNA reads as TGCAGTGCTAGAGCCCCAGCGCAACAAGAGACCCAGTACTTC.